Listed here are 15 T cell receptor beta chains from one sample, sequenced in a study of cytomegalovirus exposure and HLA in healthy donors (dated by TCRdb to the late 2010s). The library relied on the immunoSEQ multiplex PCR assay. For the multiplex PCR, a mixture combining 60 forward primers for TCR Vbeta segments and 13 reverse primers for TCR Jbeta segments was used. In TCRdb, the immuneACCESS table is reduced to in-frame sequences with V and J assigned. These tables do not hold every clone; where another copy was compared, an unresolved V gene accounts for under half, and the others remain unexplained. The table for this sample lists over 110,000 clones; approximately 80% of them were counted only once. The ten largest make up around 2.4% of the sample. The material sequenced was PBMCs. The receptors were sampled from a male donor in good health and CMV-seronegative.

The V gene is TRBV19, the J gene TRBJ2-7; 10 bases are shared with TRBD2. Germline assignment: CDR1 LNHDA and CDR2 SQIVND (reference sequence). This CDR3 contains 17 residues. Losses at the gene ends were 5 bases for V and 3 bases for J; bases not matched to a gene: 13. CDR3 residues: CASSPPLASGRVYEQYF. The CDR3 nucleotides are TGTGCCAGTAGTCCACCCCTGGCTAGCGGGAGAGTCTACGAGCAGTACTTC. Combining the CDR3 with reference TRBV19 and TRBJ2-7 gives the whole variable domain DGGITQSPKYLFRKEGQNVTLSCEQNLNHDAMYWYRQDPGQGLRLIYYSQIVNDFQKGDIAEGYSVSREKKESFPLTVTSAQKNPTAFYLCASSPPLASGRVYEQYFGPGTRLTVT.

In this sample, this clone turned up once. The chain couples TRBV29-1 to TRBJ2-3, with 11 nucleotides matching TRBD1. Germline-derived CDR1 and CDR2 are SQVTM and ANQGSEA. Trimming cost V 6 bases and J 3 bases; bases outside gene matches: 11. The CDR3 totals 16 residues. The CDR3 spells CSVAGTGTGGTDTQYF. Written as DNA, the CDR3 is TGCAGCGTCGCAGGGACCGGGACAGGGGGAACAGATACGCAGTATTTT.

Comment on this clone: At one boundary the junction diverges from the germline segment, which might be a read error. The gene calls are TRBV7-3 and TRBJ2-3; TRBD1 aligns across 8 bases. CDR1 SGHTA and CDR2 FQGTGA come from the germline V gene. The CDR3 has 12 amino acids. CDR3: CASSFQGAPIHF. The CDR3 DNA is TGTGCCAGCAGCTTCCAGGGGGCTCCCATACATTTT.

This sequence joins TRBV6-4 and TRBJ2-3, with 10 positions matching TRBD1. Unmatched junction bases numbered 1, after V lost 1 base and J lost 3 bases. The CDR3 runs to 15 residues. Germline V gene data show CDR1 as MRHNA and CDR2 as SNTAGT. CDR3 DNA sequence: TGTGCCAGCAGTGACTGGGGACAGGGGACAGATACGCAGTATTTT. Translated, it gives CASSDWGQGTDTQYF.

The genes are TRBV23-1 and TRBJ2-1; TRBD1 might be the D (5 bases). TRBV23-1 is treated as an ORF (open reading frame) with a function not yet certain. This CDR3 comprises 12 residues. Trimming removed 6 bases from V and 6 bases from J, with 9 bases in between. In DNA form, the CDR3 reads TGCGCCAGCAGATGCAGGGCCAATGAGCAGTTCTTC. Its protein is CASRCRANEQFF.

The V gene is TRBV7-9, the J gene TRBJ1-4; D is possibly TRBD1 (6 bases). V was clipped by 5 bases and J by 7 bases, with 17 bases between them. This CDR3 is 15 amino acids long. The germline CDR1 and CDR2 sequences are SEHNR and FQNEAQ (reference sequence). The CDR3 reads CASSPGTSPAEKLFF. CDR3 DNA: TGTGCCAGCAGCCCGGGGACATCGCCGGCTGAAAAACTGTTTTTT. Supplemented by reference TRBV7-9 and TRBJ1-4, the full variable domain reads DTGVSQNPRHKITKRGQNVTFRCDPISEHNRLYWYRQTLGQGPEFLTYFQNEAQLEKSRLLSDRFSAERPKGSFSTLEIQRTEQGDSAMYLCASSPGTSPAEKLFFGSGTQLSVL.

The chain couples TRBV19 to TRBJ1-2, with TRBD1 identical over 7 bases. V lost 7 bases, J lost 3 bases, and 8 bases stayed unmatched. Germline-derived CDR1 and CDR2 are LNHDA and SQIVND (reference sequence). This CDR3 region has 14 residues. CDR3 sequence reads: CASTLTGMDYGYTF. The DNA for the CDR3 is TGTGCCAGTACCCTGACAGGGATGGACTATGGCTACACCTTC.

The V and J genes are TRBV4-3 and TRBJ1-2, with D possibly being TRBD1 (6 bases). The V and J ends lost 1 base and 4 bases respectively, with 10 bases between them. From germline, CDR1 is LGHNA and CDR2 YSLEER. The CDR3 length is 14 residues. Written as DNA, the CDR3 is TGCGCCAGCAGCCAAGGAGACAGGAGCTATGGCTACACCTTC. This codes for CASSQGDRSYGYTF.

This chain links TRBV4-3 with TRBJ2-5, with D tentatively TRBD1 (6 bases). Trimming left V 1 base short and J 2 bases short, with 8 bases between. There are 14 residues in the CDR3. Germline V gene data show CDR1 as LGHNA and CDR2 as YSLEER. The CDR3 region has the DNA TGCGCCAGCAGCCAAGGGACAGCGCAAGAGACCCAGTACTTC. As protein: CASSQGTAQETQYF.

This clone was seen once. The chain couples TRBV6-5 to TRBJ2-5; tentative D call: TRBD2 (5 bases). CDR1 is MNHEY and CDR2 is SVGAGI in the germline V gene. Trimming stripped 2 bases from V and 11 bases from J, with 9 bases between. This CDR3 spans 11 amino acids. CDR3 DNA: TGTGCCAGCAGTTACCAGCGGAAGCAGTACTTC. Translated, it gives CASSYQRKQYF.

V gene TRBV27 combines with J gene TRBJ2-5; 8 bases map to TRBD1. Germline values: CDR1 MNHEY, CDR2 SMNVEV (reference sequence). V shed 7 bases, J shed 4 bases, and the junction held 20 bases outside the gene matches. The CDR3 is made up of 18 amino acids. CDR3: CASTSLLDRERMGETQYF. The CDR3 DNA sequence: TGTGCCAGCACTTCACTTCTGGACAGGGAAAGAATGGGAGAGACCCAGTACTTC.

This clone was counted a few times. J is TRBJ2-7 and V is TRBV6-6; 8 bases map to TRBD1. Losses at the gene ends were 6 bases for V and 5 bases for J; bases not matched to a gene: 9. Germline lookup yields CDR1 MNHNY and CDR2 SVGAGI (reference sequence). The length of the CDR3 is 14 residues. The CDR3 DNA sequence: TGTGCCAGCAGCTGGACAGGGCGAGTTGACGAGCAGTACTTC. This sequence encodes CASSWTGRVDEQYF.

The V gene is TRBV6-1, the J gene TRBJ1-5, with TRBD1 identical over 10 bases. The V segment lost 0 bases and the J segment 7 bases; nucleotides outside the gene matches: 9. CDR3 length: 17 amino acids. Germline V gene data show CDR1 as MNHNS and CDR2 as SASEGT. The CDR3 sequence: CASSEAFPGQGSQPQHF. The CDR3 DNA follows: TGTGCCAGCAGTGAAGCTTTCCCGGGACAGGGGTCCCAGCCCCAGCATTTT.

The rearrangement uses TRBV7-4 and TRBJ2-7, with 8 bases that match TRBD2. Germline CDR1 reads SGHVT; CDR2 reads SQSDAQ. This CDR3 contains 17 residues. J gave up 0 bases and V 5 bases, and 12 bases lay outside the gene matches. The CDR3 is CASSPHKRERFSYEQYF. The CDR3 DNA reads as TGTGCCAGCAGCCCACATAAGCGGGAGCGATTCTCCTACGAGCAGTACTTC.

The chain combines TRBV4-1 with TRBJ2-7; TRBD2 might be the D (6 bases). This CDR3 has 13 residues. Trimming removed 5 bases from V and 7 bases from J, with 15 bases in between. Germline V gene sequence: CDR1 MGHRA, CDR2 YSYEKL. Here the CDR3 reads CASSSGPGGEQYF. In DNA, the CDR3 is TGCGCCAGCAGCTCGGGCCCCGGGGGTGAGCAGTACTTC.